This T cell receptor beta chain comes out of a study of T cell responses to AZD1222 COVID-19 vaccine. Measured with immunoSEQ multiplex PCR; TCRdb has only the in-frame clones, and not every one. The sample includes about 120,000 clones, approximately 92% of them seen just once. The germline V gene has CDR1 LGHNA and CDR2 YSLEER. The CDR3 has 13 residues. V was clipped by 3 bases and J by 8 bases, with 13 bases between them. The starting material was peripheral blood, obtained on day 0 of AZD1222 vaccination. This clonotype was obtained from an adult in good health. The chain links TRBV4-3 to TRBJ1-1, with D tentatively TRBD1 (5 bases). CDR3 loop: CASSHRWGREAFF. CDR3 DNA: TGCGCCAGCAGCCATCGATGGGGCCGAGAAGCTTTCTTT.